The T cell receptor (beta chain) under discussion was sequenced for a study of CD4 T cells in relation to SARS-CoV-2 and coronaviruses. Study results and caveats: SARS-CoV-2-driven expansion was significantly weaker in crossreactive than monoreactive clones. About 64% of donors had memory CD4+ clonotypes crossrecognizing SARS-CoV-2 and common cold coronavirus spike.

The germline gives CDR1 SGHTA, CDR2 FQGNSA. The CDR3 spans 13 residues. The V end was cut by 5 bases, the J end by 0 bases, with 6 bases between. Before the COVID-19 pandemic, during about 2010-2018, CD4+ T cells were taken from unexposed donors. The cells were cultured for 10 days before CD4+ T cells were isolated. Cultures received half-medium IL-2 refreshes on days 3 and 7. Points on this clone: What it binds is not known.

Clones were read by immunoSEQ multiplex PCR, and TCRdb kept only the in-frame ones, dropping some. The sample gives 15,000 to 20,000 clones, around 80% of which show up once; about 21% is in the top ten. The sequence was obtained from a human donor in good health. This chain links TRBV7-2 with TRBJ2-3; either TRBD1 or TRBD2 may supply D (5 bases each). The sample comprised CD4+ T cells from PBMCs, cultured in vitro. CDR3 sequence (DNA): TGTGCCAGCAGCGGGGACAGCACAGATACGCAGTATTTT. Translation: CASSGDSTDTQYF.